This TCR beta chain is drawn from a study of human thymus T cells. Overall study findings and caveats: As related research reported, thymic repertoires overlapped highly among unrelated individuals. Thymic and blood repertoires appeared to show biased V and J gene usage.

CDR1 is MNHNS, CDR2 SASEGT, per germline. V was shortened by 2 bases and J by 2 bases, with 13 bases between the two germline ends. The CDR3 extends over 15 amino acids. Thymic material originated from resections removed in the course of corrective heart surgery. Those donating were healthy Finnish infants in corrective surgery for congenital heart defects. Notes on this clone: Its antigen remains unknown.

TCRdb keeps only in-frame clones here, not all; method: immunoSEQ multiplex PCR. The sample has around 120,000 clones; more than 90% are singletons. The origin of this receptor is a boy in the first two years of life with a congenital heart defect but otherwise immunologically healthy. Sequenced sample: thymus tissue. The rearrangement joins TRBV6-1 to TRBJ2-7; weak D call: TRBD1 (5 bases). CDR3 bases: TGTGCCAGCAGTGAACATGGACAAGCCCCCTACGAGCAGTACTTC. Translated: CASSEHGQAPYEQYF.